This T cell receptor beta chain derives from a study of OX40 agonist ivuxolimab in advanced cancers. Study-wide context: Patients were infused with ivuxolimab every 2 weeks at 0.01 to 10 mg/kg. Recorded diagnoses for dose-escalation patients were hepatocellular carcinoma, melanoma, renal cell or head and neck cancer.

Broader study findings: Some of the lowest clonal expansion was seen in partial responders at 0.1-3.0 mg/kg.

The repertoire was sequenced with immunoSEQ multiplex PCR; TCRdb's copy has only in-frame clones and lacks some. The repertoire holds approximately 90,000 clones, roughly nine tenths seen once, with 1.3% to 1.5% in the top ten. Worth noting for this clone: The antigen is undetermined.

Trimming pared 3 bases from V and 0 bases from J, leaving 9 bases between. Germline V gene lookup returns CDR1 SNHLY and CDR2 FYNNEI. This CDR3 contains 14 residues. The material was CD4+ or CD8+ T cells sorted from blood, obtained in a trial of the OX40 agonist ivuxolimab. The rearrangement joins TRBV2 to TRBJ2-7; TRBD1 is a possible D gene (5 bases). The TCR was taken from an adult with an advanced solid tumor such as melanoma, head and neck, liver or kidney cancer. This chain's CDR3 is CASSDKTDSYEQYF. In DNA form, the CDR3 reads TGTGCCAGCAGTGATAAGACAGACTCCTACGAGCAGTACTTC.